The present T cell receptor (beta chain) was sequenced within a study of blood T cell repertoires in COVID-19. Study-wide background: In each case, the material was cDNA or gDNA derived from T cells, B-cell-depleted T cells, or PBMCs.

The protocol was immunoSEQ multiplex PCR, while the TCRdb copy is restricted to in-frame clones and leaves out a portion. The table includes 150,000 to 200,000 clones, 80% to 90% detected once. The V end was cut by 7 bases, the J end by 6 bases, with 16 bases between. CDR1 LNHDA and CDR2 SQIVND come from the germline V gene (reference sequence). The CDR3 is made up of 14 amino acids. Two negative PCRs, clearance, or symptom resolution characterized the recovered Cohort 3 donors. Sample: PBMCs or T cells enriched from blood (not recorded which). The V and J genes are TRBV19 and TRBJ2-1, with D possibly TRBD1 on 6 matching bases. The sequence derives from a man over 45 who had recovered from COVID-19. The CDR3 loop is CASTTHRDPNEQFF. The DNA for the CDR3 is TGTGCCAGTACCACCCACAGGGACCCCAATGAGCAGTTCTTC.